This T cell receptor (beta chain) was recorded in a study of blood T cell repertoires in COVID-19. Original handling: The assay estimated nucleated cells by amplifying reference gene primers. Clones were sequenced by immunoSEQ multiplex PCR, and TCRdb holds only the in-frame ones, with some missing. For V, J and clone size, that table is used; D and trimming come from the DNA. The sample records roughly 250,000 clones, roughly 80% being singletons. The CDR3 is 12 amino acids. The V and J ends lost 5 bases and 10 bases, in that order; junction bases with no gene match: 5. From germline, CDR1 is SGHRS and CDR2 YFSETQ. In assigning cohorts, the study relied on participant-reported clinical history. Exposed participants came across a COVID-19 case within 2 weeks before study entry.

The source of this sequence is a woman aged 40-49 years who had been exposed to COVID-19. The sequenced sample consisted of PBMCs or T cells enriched from blood (not recorded which). The chain recombines TRBV5-1 with TRBJ1-2; 10 positions match TRBD1. The CDR3 region has the DNA TGCGCCAGCAGGGGACAGGGGCTTATCTACACCTTC. Translating it yields CASRGQGLIYTF.